This T cell receptor (beta chain) derives from a study of blood T cell repertoires in COVID-19. There are a few counts of this clone. Per the original data handling: Reference gene primers were amplified, and this amplification served to estimate nucleated cell counts. The repertoire was sequenced with immunoSEQ multiplex PCR; TCRdb's copy has only in-frame clones and lacks some. The DNA was the basis for D and trimming; V, J and clone size are from that table. The table shows fewer than 85,000 clones, with under 80% occurring only once. The CDR3 is 13 amino acids. Trimming took 4 bases from V and 11 from J; bases not matched to a gene: 10. Germline V gene data show CDR1 as SGHDT and CDR2 as YYEEEE.

This sequence was found in a woman of 80 years or more with active or convalescent COVID-19. The chain couples TRBV5-6 to TRBJ1-1; 8 bases are a match to TRBD1. What was sequenced was peripheral blood. The CDR3 sequence: CASSRGQGDGAFF. The CDR3 region has the DNA TGTGCCAGCAGCCGCGGACAGGGTGATGGGGCTTTCTTT.